The TCR beta chain described here comes from a study of low-dose radiotherapy and immunotherapy resistance in tumors. For the study at large: The drug cyclophosphamide was given into a vein at 200 mg/m2 every two weeks, one day before radiation and immunotherapy.

Trimming shortened V by 6 bases and J by 5 bases, and 14 bases separated the two germline ends. Germline loops: CDR1 MNHEY, CDR2 SVGEGT. This CDR3 comprises 14 residues. This clonotype appeared many times. Specified time point: after trial treatment. Treatment indicated: LDRT plus nivolumab, ipilimumab, low-dose cyclophosphamide and aspirin (RACIN trial). Treatment combined nivolumab, ipilimumab, aspirin, low-dose cyclophosphamide and low-dose radiotherapy in a dose-escalation trial. Primers used for first-strand cDNA, a TRAV- and TRBV-specific set, covered both alpha and beta chains. The PCR that amplified TCRs ran for around 20 cycles, relying on a constant-region primer and a V-primer adapter. TCRdb used MiXCR to reprocess the reads, holding one entry per CDR3 protein. The sample carries 60,000 or so distinct CDR3 sequences, around a quarter recorded once.

This sequence originates from a male donor with prostate cancer. The sample was PBMCs, taken after low-dose radiotherapy plus immunotherapy. This chain connects TRBV6-2 or TRBV6-3 to TRBJ2-4; D is perhaps TRBD1 or TRBD2 (5 bases each). The CDR3 DNA is TGTGCCAGCAGCCTCAGGGTGAGGGAAAACATTCAGTACTTC. This encodes CASSLRVRENIQYF.